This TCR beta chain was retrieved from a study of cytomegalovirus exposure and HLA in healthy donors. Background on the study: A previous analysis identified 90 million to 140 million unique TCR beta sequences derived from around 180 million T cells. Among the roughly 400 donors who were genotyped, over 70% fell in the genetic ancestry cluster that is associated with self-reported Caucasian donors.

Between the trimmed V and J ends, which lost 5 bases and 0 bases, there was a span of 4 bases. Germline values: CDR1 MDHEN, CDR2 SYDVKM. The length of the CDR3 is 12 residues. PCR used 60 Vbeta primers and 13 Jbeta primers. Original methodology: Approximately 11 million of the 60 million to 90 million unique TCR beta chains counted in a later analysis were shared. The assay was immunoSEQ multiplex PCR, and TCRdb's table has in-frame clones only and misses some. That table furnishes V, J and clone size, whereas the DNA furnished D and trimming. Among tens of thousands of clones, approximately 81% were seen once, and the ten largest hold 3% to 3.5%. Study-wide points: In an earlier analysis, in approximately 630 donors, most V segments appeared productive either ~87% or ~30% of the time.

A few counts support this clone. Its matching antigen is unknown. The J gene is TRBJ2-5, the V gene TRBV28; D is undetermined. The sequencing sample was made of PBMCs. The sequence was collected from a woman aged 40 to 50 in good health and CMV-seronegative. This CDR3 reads CASSPYQETQYF. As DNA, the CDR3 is TGTGCCAGCAGTCCCTACCAAGAGACCCAGTACTTC.